This TCR beta chain is from a study of control samples from healthy donors and cancer patients. This table comes from immunoSEQ multiplex PCR, and its TCRdb copy is limited to in-frame clones, with some not included. The sample lists 230,000 or so clones, 85% to 95% occurring once. Germline lookup yields CDR1 SGHRS and CDR2 YFSETQ. V lost 0 bases, J lost 6 bases, and 6 bases stayed unmatched. The CDR3 consists of 14 residues. The sample taken for sequencing was blood. The rearrangement links TRBV5-1 to TRBJ2-7; 7 nucleotides match TRBD2. This TCR was sampled from a man aged 45-60 years in good health. DNA for the CDR3: TGCGCCAGCAGCTTGGGGCTAGCGGAAGTCGAGCAGTACTTC. It yields the protein CASSLGLAEVEQYF.